This TCR beta chain was found in a study of blood T cell repertoires in COVID-19. As for the study in general: From the United States, Italy and Spain came samples of acute and convalescent COVID-19.

TCRdb keeps only in-frame clones here, not all; method: immunoSEQ multiplex PCR. The sample contains roughly 300,000 clones, approximately 81% of which appear only once. Germline V CDR1 and CDR2: SEHNR, FQNEAQ (reference sequence). V lost 1 base, J lost 2 bases, and 5 bases lay in between. CDR3 length: 13 residues. In terms of age and location, participants ranged from roughly 18 to 100 years and lived in approximately 26 US areas. The sequence was obtained from a woman aged 50 to 60 who had recovered from COVID-19. The chain combines TRBV7-9 with TRBJ1-1; no clear D gene. The sample consisted of PBMCs or T cells enriched from blood (not recorded which). In DNA form, the CDR3 reads TGTGCCAGCAGCTTAGTAGCTAACACTGAAGCTTTCTTT. As protein: CASSLVANTEAFF.